This entry lists 32 T cell receptor beta chains sequenced from one sample in a study of blood T cells in healthy people across ages. Next came a second PCR, run for about 7 to 11 cycles, which used a sample-barcoded 5' primer along with a J-beta primer mix. One entry per CDR3 protein results from TCRdb running MiXCR on the 5' RACE reads. The sample holds about 1.6 million distinct CDR3 sequences, roughly a third seen once. Sequenced material: blood. These receptors were obtained from a woman in her 30s in good health.

This rearrangement joins TRBV6-5 to TRBJ1-1; perhaps TRBD1 as D (6 bases). Trimming removed 0 bases from V and 3 bases from J, with 11 bases in between. CDR3 length: 15 amino acids. Germline V lookup: CDR1 MNHEY, CDR2 SVGAGI. Here the CDR3 reads CASSYSRPGDTEAFF. In DNA, the CDR3 is TGTGCCAGCAGTTACTCGCGGCCAGGGGACACTGAAGCTTTCTTT.

This clonotype came up a few times. This chain connects TRBV20-1 to TRBJ1-2, with TRBD1 matching 7 bases. The J segment lost 4 bases and the V segment lost 3 bases, leaving 8 bases of the junction unmatched. This CDR3 is 14 amino acids long. Per the germline V gene, CDR1 is DFQATT and CDR2 is SNEGSKA (reference sequence). CDR3 sequence: CSASDRAAGYGYTF. The CDR3 nucleotides are TGCAGTGCTAGTGACAGGGCAGCGGGCTATGGCTACACCTTC.

The J gene is TRBJ1-2, the V gene TRBV20-1; a possible D gene is TRBD1 (6 bases). This CDR3 contains 12 residues. The germline V and J ends were trimmed by 5 bases and 8 bases, with 15 bases remaining between them. Germline V gene data show CDR1 as DFQATT and CDR2 as SNEGSKA (reference sequence). This CDR3 is CSAGPGAGGYTF. The CDR3 DNA reads as TGCAGTGCTGGACCGGGGGCGGGAGGCTACACCTTC.

This clonotype occurred many times. The J gene is TRBJ2-5, the V gene TRBV4-1; TRBD2 aligns across 9 bases. The CDR3 consists of 17 residues. Germline lookup yields CDR1 MGHRA and CDR2 YSYEKL. V gave up 4 bases and J gave up 1 base; unmatched junction bases: 10. The CDR3 nucleotides read TGCGCCAGCAGCCCTCCATTAGCGGGAGAAAGCCAAGAGACCCAGTACTTC. Residues: CASSPPLAGESQETQYF.

The CDR3: CASSSSGKIFEQYF. CDR3 DNA sequence: TGTGCCAGCAGCTCTAGCGGGAAGATCTTCGAGCAGTACTTC. The rearrangement joins TRBV5-4 to TRBJ2-7, with 9 bases aligning to TRBD2. J gave up 6 bases and V 3 bases, and 7 bases lay outside the gene matches. The CDR3 loop spans 14 amino acids. The germline CDR1 and CDR2 sequences are SGHNT and YYREEE (reference sequence). The full variable domain, completed using reference TRBV5-4 and TRBJ2-7, is ETGVTQSPTHLIKTRGQQVTLRCSSQSGHNTVSWYQQALGQGPQFIFQYYREEENGRGNFPPRFSGLQFPNYSSELNVNALELDDSALYLCASSSSGKIFEQYFGPGTRLTVT.

This chain uses TRBV30 with TRBJ2-3; maybe TRBD2 (6 bases). V lost 0 bases and J lost 6, with 13 bases in between. CDR3 length: 14 amino acids. CDR1 and CDR2 (germline): GTSNPN, SVGIG (reference sequence). The CDR3: CAWSVGLPGDTQYF. CDR3 DNA: TGTGCCTGGAGTGTGGGACTCCCTGGGGATACGCAGTATTTT.

V usage is TRBV2 and J usage is TRBJ1-5, with D possibly matching TRBD1 (5 bases). Per the germline V gene, CDR1 is SNHLY and CDR2 is FYNNEI. Deletions cut 7 bases from V and 1 base from J, with 14 bases between. This CDR3 region has 15 residues. CDR3 DNA: TGTGCCAGCAACCCTGGGACCTCAAGCAATCAGCCCCAGCATTTT. Translating gives CASNPGTSSNQPQHF.

This clonotype has a handful of counts. V usage is TRBV10-3 and J usage is TRBJ2-5; D might be TRBD1 (6 bases). CDR1 and CDR2 from the germline V gene are ENHRY and SYGVKD. V shed 2 bases and J shed 6 bases, with 10 bases lying between them. This CDR3 is 13 amino acids long. The CDR3 nucleotides read TGTGCCATCAGTGAGGGGGGCGCAAAGACCCAGTACTTC. Amino acids: CAISEGGAKTQYF.

The chain uses TRBV27 and TRBJ2-1; D perhaps matches TRBD1 (5 bases). This CDR3 is built from 16 residues. Trimming took off 1 base at V and 5 bases at J, with 15 bases between the two ends. Per the germline V gene, CDR1 is MNHEY and CDR2 is SMNVEV (reference sequence). The CDR3 nucleotides are TGTGCCAGCAGTTTATTGGGGATGGGGCCCCACAATGAGCAGTTCTTC. This sequence encodes CASSLLGMGPHNEQFF.

This clonotype was seen only a few times. The V call is TRBV7-2, the J call TRBJ2-5; 10 bases agree with TRBD1. Trimming cost V 3 bases and J 0 bases; bases outside gene matches: 4. This CDR3 is 16 amino acids long. CDR1 is SGHTA, CDR2 FQGNSA, per germline. In DNA form, the CDR3 reads TGTGCCAGCAGCTTGCACGGGACAGGGGACCAAGAGACCCAGTACTTC. It codes for CASSLHGTGDQETQYF.

This clonotype was detected a few times. The chain couples TRBV12-5 to TRBJ2-5, with 10 bases that match TRBD1. The J segment lost 4 bases and the V segment lost 0 bases, leaving 2 bases of the junction unmatched. This CDR3 is 15 amino acids long. In germline, CDR1 is LGHNT, CDR2 FRNRAP. The CDR3 is CASGLVGDRGETQYF. The CDR3 DNA sequence: TGTGCTAGTGGTTTGGTAGGGGACAGGGGAGAGACCCAGTACTTC.

As concerns this clonotype: An end of the junction differs from the germline gene, which may be a read error. The chain is built from TRBV14 and TRBJ2-7; a possible D gene is TRBD2 (5 bases). Germline-derived CDR1 and CDR2 are SGHDN and FVKESK. The CDR3 length is 15 residues. The CDR3 protein is CANSQRRRVSYEQYF. The CDR3 DNA follows: TGTGCCAACAGCCAACGAAGGCGGGTCTCCTACGAGCAGTACTTC.

A few counts support this clonotype. This chain links TRBV6-2 or TRBV6-3 with TRBJ1-5, with unresolved D. Trimming shortened V by 4 bases and J by 4 bases, and 11 bases separated the two germline ends. The CDR3 totals 14 residues. From germline, CDR1 is MNHEY and CDR2 SVGEGT. The CDR3 nucleotides read TGTGCCAGCAGTTCCCAGGACGGTAATCAGCCCCAGCATTTT. Residues: CASSSQDGNQPQHF.

For this clonotype: One end of the junction does not line up with germline, which may come from a read error. The V gene is TRBV5-1, the J gene TRBJ2-7, with D maybe TRBD1 (6 bases). Germline CDR1 and CDR2: SGHRS and YFSETQ. This CDR3 has 15 residues. CDR3 region: CVSSAPAAGVYEQYF. DNA of the CDR3: TGCGTCAGCAGCGCGCCGGCGGCAGGGGTCTACGAGCAGTACTTC.

This clonotype came up many times. J is TRBJ2-5 and V is TRBV10-1, with TRBD2 as a possible D gene (5 bases). This CDR3 has 12 residues. CDR1 and CDR2 (germline): WNHNN, SYGVQD (reference sequence). The V end was cut by 2 bases, the J end by 4 bases, with 5 bases between. CDR3: CASSEGRETQYF. The CDR3 DNA is TGCGCCAGCAGTGAGGGGAGAGAGACCCAGTACTTC.

This clonotype was observed a few times. J is TRBJ2-5 and V is TRBV7-9; 7 bases fit TRBD2. The CDR3 sequence is 14 residues long. V lost 3 bases, J lost 5 bases, and 6 bases stayed unmatched. Germline loops: CDR1 SEHNR, CDR2 FQNEAQ (reference sequence). CDR3 nucleotide sequence: TGTGCCAGCAGCTTGAGCGGGGAGGGGGAGACCCAGTACTTC. This gives the protein CASSLSGEGETQYF.

This chain links TRBV5-1 with TRBJ2-5, with D perhaps matching TRBD1 (7 bases). Near its end, the DNA agrees better with TRBJ2-7, so the J call may be wrong. The CDR3 is 16 amino acids. Germline CDR1 and CDR2: SGHRS and YFSETQ. CDR3: CASSLVSVTGTYEQYF. The CDR3 DNA is TGCGCCAGCAGCTTGGTGTCAGTGACAGGGACTTACGAGCAGTACTTC.

This clonotype has more than one count but fewer than ten. This rearrangement joins TRBV7-2 to TRBJ2-2, with a tentative D call TRBD2 (6 bases). The CDR3 is 14 amino acids. Germline CDR1 reads SGHTA; CDR2 reads FQGNSA. Trimming stripped 1 base from V and 7 bases from J, with 10 bases between. In nucleotides, the CDR3 is TGTGCCAGCAGCTTAGAGGGAGGTATCGGGGAGCTGTTTTTT. As protein: CASSLEGGIGELFF.

This clonotype was counted many times. This chain joins TRBV28 and TRBJ2-5; the D is unclear. V was cut by 8 bases and J by 0 bases, with 10 bases left in between. This CDR3 comprises 13 residues. Germline V gene sequence: CDR1 MDHEN, CDR2 SYDVKM. The CDR3 loop is CASLTPYQETQYF. CDR3 DNA: TGTGCCAGCCTGACCCCGTACCAAGAGACCCAGTACTTC.

In regard to this clonotype: This could be a read error, since a much larger clone is one nucleotide away. The rearrangement links TRBV12-3 or TRBV12-4 to TRBJ1-2; TRBD1 aligns across 8 bases. V lost 6 bases to trimming and J lost 8 bases; unmatched junction nucleotides: 5. This CDR3 has 12 residues. CDR3 sequence reads: CASRQGAHGYTF. The CDR3 nucleotides read TGTGCCAGCAGGCAGGGGGCGCACGGCTACACCTTC.

V gene TRBV11-2 combines with J gene TRBJ2-7, with a possible D match to TRBD1 (6 bases). The CDR3 spans 14 residues. The V end lost 2 bases, the J end lost 2 bases, and 10 bases lay between the germline ends. Germline values: CDR1 SGHAT, CDR2 FQNNGV. The CDR3 reads CASSLTQGPYEQYF. Written as DNA, the CDR3 is TGTGCCAGCAGCTTAACACAGGGCCCCTACGAGCAGTACTTC.

The chain recombines TRBV20-1 with TRBJ1-5; the D gene is possibly TRBD1 (6 bases). V lost 6 bases and J lost 4, with 16 bases in between. The CDR3 extends over 14 amino acids. Germline lookup yields CDR1 DFQATT and CDR2 SNEGSKA (reference sequence). This CDR3 reads CSAVRGLGNQPQHF. The CDR3 DNA sequence: TGCAGTGCGGTCCGGGGGCTGGGGAATCAGCCCCAGCATTTT.

In regard to this clonotype: A junction boundary mismatches the germline segment, possibly from a read error. The chain combines TRBV7-9 with TRBJ1-2; 9 bases match TRBD1. The CDR3 runs to 14 residues. The germline gives CDR1 SEHNR, CDR2 FQNEAQ (reference sequence). The CDR3 bases are TGTGCCGGCAGCCTAAACAGGGGGCGTGATGGCTACACCTTC. Translating it yields CAGSLNRGRDGYTF.

Regarding this clonotype: A junction boundary mismatches the germline segment, possibly from a read error. This chain links TRBV7-3 with TRBJ2-3, with TRBD2 identical over 9 bases. The CDR3 spans 14 residues. CDR1 and CDR2 from the germline V gene are SGHTA and FQGTGA. Written as DNA, the CDR3 is TGTGCCAACAGCAAGTTGACTAGCGGAGATACGCAGTATTTT. Amino acid sequence: CANSKLTSGDTQYF.

This clonotype was counted only a few times. CDR3 residues: CASSRLGSRVSDGYTF. In nucleotides, the CDR3 is TGCGCCAGCAGCCGCCTAGGGAGTCGTGTGTCTGACGGCTACACCTTC. The chain is built from TRBV5-1 and TRBJ1-2; D remains ambiguous. Trimming pared 4 bases from V and 8 bases from J, leaving 24 bases between. Germline V gene lookup returns CDR1 SGHRS and CDR2 YFSETQ. The CDR3 has 16 residues.

This rearrangement joins TRBV20-1 to TRBJ2-7; the D gene is possibly TRBD2 (5 bases). Germline V lookup: CDR1 DFQATT, CDR2 SNEGSKA (reference sequence). The germline V and J ends were trimmed by 0 bases and 6 bases, with 15 bases remaining between them. The CDR3 totals 14 residues. CDR3 sequence (DNA): TGCAGTGCTAGAGATGGGAGAGGCATCGGCGAGCAGTACTTC. Its translation is CSARDGRGIGEQYF.

In its sample, this clonotype was seen a few times. V and J are TRBV6-2 or TRBV6-3 and TRBJ2-7; D is perhaps TRBD1 (6 bases). This CDR3 region has 14 residues. In germline, CDR1 is MNHEY, CDR2 SVGEGT. V lost 0 bases and J lost 6, with 12 bases in between. Here the CDR3 DNA reads TGTGCCAGCAGTTACTCAAATACAGGGCTCGAGCAGTACTTC. This sequence encodes CASSYSNTGLEQYF.

This clonotype turned up a few times. The V call is TRBV13, the J call TRBJ2-5; 16 bases match TRBD2. The V and J ends lost 1 base and 5 bases, in that order; junction bases with no gene match: 10. The germline V gene has CDR1 PRHDT and CDR2 FYEKMQ (reference sequence). CDR3 length equals 19 residues. As DNA, the CDR3 is TGTGCCAGCAGCTTAGTCGGGACTAGCGGGAGGGCCTTCCCCGAGACCCAGTACTTC. The encoded protein is CASSLVGTSGRAFPETQYF.

This clonotype was seen many times. The rearrangement uses TRBV4-1 and TRBJ1-2, with a possible D match to TRBD1 (5 bases). The germline V and J ends were trimmed by 2 bases and 8 bases, with 21 bases remaining between them. Germline loops: CDR1 MGHRA, CDR2 YSYEKL. This CDR3 has 16 residues. The chain's CDR3 is CASSQPRRGAFLGYTF. CDR3 nucleotide sequence: TGCGCCAGCAGCCAACCGCGGAGGGGCGCCTTCTTGGGCTACACCTTC.

V gene TRBV27 combines with J gene TRBJ2-3; 13 positions agree with TRBD2. The V and J ends lost 3 bases and 3 bases, in that order; junction bases with no gene match: 21. Per germline, CDR1 MNHEY and CDR2 SMNVEV (reference sequence). The CDR3 runs 22 residues. DNA for the CDR3: TGTGCCAGCAGTTTTTCCTCCCGGACCTTCGGACTAGCGGGAGTCCGGACAGATACGCAGTATTTT. It is translated as CASSFSSRTFGLAGVRTDTQYF.

The chain joins TRBV3-1 to TRBJ1-2, with 9 bases that match TRBD1. The germline V gene has CDR1 LGHDT and CDR2 YNNKEL (reference sequence). With V trimmed by 4 bases and J by 11 bases, 14 bases remained unmatched. CDR3 length: 15 residues. The CDR3 sequence is CASSRDQGQGGRYTF. DNA of the CDR3: TGTGCCAGCAGCCGAGATCAGGGACAGGGAGGGAGGTACACCTTC.

V gene TRBV21-1 combines with J gene TRBJ2-7; the table calls TRBD1, which could not be checked here. TRBV21-1 is a pseudogene. This CDR3 has 17 residues. The DNA of the CDR3 is TGTGCCAGCAGCAAAGGGGTCGGTAACAGGAAGGGTAACGAGCAGTACTTC. Amino acid sequence: CASSKGVGNRKGNEQYF.